Following are 6 T cell receptor beta chains from one sample sequenced in a study of CD8 T cells in Susac syndrome (dated by TCRdb to between 2018 and 2020). Library prep was done by the immunoSEQ multiplex PCR assay. RNA was extracted using the RNeasy kit, and about 0.45 to 1 ug of the RNA was reverse transcribed with random hexamers. TCRdb passed the public sequencing reads through fastp at Q25 and MiXCR, retaining productive beta sequences. When rows share a CDR3 protein, they turn into one entry using the most common DNA and genes. The sample records fewer than 150,000 distinct CDR3 sequences, 90% to 95% of which are singletons. The ten largest make up over 0.2% of the sample. Sequenced material: CD8+ T cells from PBMCs. Receptors originate from a human donor with multiple sclerosis.

V usage is TRBV6-6 and J usage is TRBJ2-7, with 8 nucleotides matching TRBD1. Germline lookup yields CDR1 MNHNY and CDR2 SVGAGI (reference sequence). With V trimmed by 2 bases and J by 4 bases, 4 bases remained unmatched. The CDR3 loop spans 14 amino acids. CDR3: CASSYPGGGYEQYF. Written as DNA, the CDR3 is TGTGCCAGCAGTTACCCAGGGGGCGGATACGAGCAGTACTTC.

This clonotype was seen just once. CDR3 in amino acids: CASSQGRDSSYEQYF. CDR3 sequence (DNA): TGCGCCAGCAGCCAAGGCCGGGACAGCTCCTACGAGCAGTACTTC. The rearrangement joins TRBV4-1 to TRBJ2-7; 7 positions match TRBD1. This CDR3 comprises 15 residues. Germline CDR1 and CDR2: MGHRA and YSYEKL. V trimming: 1 base; J trimming: 0 bases; junction bases outside the gene matches: 3.

The chain has TRBV7-9 and TRBJ2-7, with D uncertain. V lost 5 bases and J lost 4, with 12 bases in between. Looked up from germline, CDR1 is SEHNR and CDR2 is FQNEAQ (reference sequence). The CDR3 is 13 residues long. The chain's CDR3 is CASSGVSEYEQYF. The CDR3, as DNA: TGTGCCAGCAGCGGAGTCTCTGAATACGAGCAGTACTTC.

The chain is built from TRBV7-2 and TRBJ1-1; D is ambiguous. V was clipped by 4 bases and J by 2 bases, with 11 bases between them. CDR1 SGHTA and CDR2 FQGNSA come from the germline V gene. The CDR3 loop spans 14 amino acids. CDR3 amino acids: CASSWRTANTEAFF. CDR3 nucleotides: TGTGCCAGCAGCTGGAGGACGGCTAACACTGAAGCTTTCTTT.

V is TRBV29-1 and J is TRBJ2-7; D is uncertain. The CDR3 sequence is 10 residues long. Germline CDR1 SQVTM, CDR2 ANQGSEA. V gave up 4 bases and J gave up 3 bases, with 4 bases separating them. The CDR3, as DNA: TGCAGCGTTGGCGACTACGAGCAGTACTTC. Translated: CSVGDYEQYF.

The chain links TRBV5-6 to TRBJ2-7, with 8 bases matching TRBD1. The CDR3 sequence is 15 residues long. The V gene's germline CDR1 is SGHDT and CDR2 YYEEEE. V gave up 4 bases and J gave up 2 bases; unmatched junction bases: 8. In DNA form, the CDR3 reads TGTGCCAGCAGCCTCGACAGGGGAATCCCCTACGAGCAGTACTTC. Its translation is CASSLDRGIPYEQYF.